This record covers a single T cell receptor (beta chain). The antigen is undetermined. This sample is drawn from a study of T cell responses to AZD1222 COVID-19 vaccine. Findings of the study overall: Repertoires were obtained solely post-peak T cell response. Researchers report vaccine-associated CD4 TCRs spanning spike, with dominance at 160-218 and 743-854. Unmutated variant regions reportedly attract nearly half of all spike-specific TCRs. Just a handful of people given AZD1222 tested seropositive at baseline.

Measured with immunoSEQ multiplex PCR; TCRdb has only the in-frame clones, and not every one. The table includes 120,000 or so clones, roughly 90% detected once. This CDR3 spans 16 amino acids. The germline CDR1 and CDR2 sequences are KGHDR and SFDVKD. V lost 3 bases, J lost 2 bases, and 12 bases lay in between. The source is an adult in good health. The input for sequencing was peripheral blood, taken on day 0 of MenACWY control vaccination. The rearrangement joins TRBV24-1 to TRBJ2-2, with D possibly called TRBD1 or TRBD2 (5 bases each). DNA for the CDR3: TGTGCCACCAGTGATCGGGGCGGTAGTAACACCGGGGAGCTGTTTTTT. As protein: CATSDRGGSNTGELFF.